This TCR beta chain originates from a study of post-analysis software for immune sequencing data. The library was made from cDNA and included unique molecular identifiers. TCRdb reprocessed the PCR reads with MiXCR, giving one entry per CDR3 protein. The sample lists about 760,000 distinct CDR3 sequences, 25% to 30% occurring once. The TCR was taken from a girl aged 10 to 17 with multiple sclerosis. The sample consisted of blood.

CDR3 protein: CSATPWGGAFVDTQYF. CDR3 sequence (DNA): TGCAGTGCTACTCCCTGGGGGGGGGCCTTTGTGGATACGCAGTATTTT. The chain joins TRBV20-1 to TRBJ2-3; D is possibly TRBD2 (7 bases). CDR3 length: 16 residues. Germline-derived CDR1 and CDR2 are DFQATT and SNEGSKA (reference sequence). Trimming left V 4 bases short and J 6 bases short, with 23 bases between.